The TCR beta chain described here comes from a study of blood T cell repertoires in COVID-19. About the research overall: Both acute and convalescent COVID-19 samples were obtained from the United States, Italy and Spain.

CDR3 size: 13 residues. The germline V and J ends were trimmed by 5 bases and 8 bases, with 18 bases remaining between them. Per the germline V gene, CDR1 is GTSNPN and CDR2 is SVGIG (reference sequence). Data came from immunoSEQ multiplex PCR; TCRdb stores just in-frame clones and leaves some out. Of more than 350,000 clones listed, around nine tenths are singletons. The study drew participants aged about 18 to 90 years from some 24 US areas. A case of COVID-19 had been met by exposed participants within 2 weeks before study entry. The TCR was taken from a young woman who had been exposed to COVID-19. V gene TRBV30 combines with J gene TRBJ1-2, with D hard to call. The sequenced sample consisted of PBMCs or T cells enriched from blood (not recorded which). CDR3 sequence reads: CAWGLGMNQGYTF. The CDR3 DNA sequence: TGTGCCTGGGGCCTTGGTATGAATCAGGGCTACACCTTC.